The entry below describes one T cell receptor (beta chain). The antigen remains undetermined. Method: immunoSEQ multiplex PCR; TCRdb's copy keeps in-frame clones and lacks some. In the table there are over a million clones, 70% to 80% of which are singletons. The source of the sample is a study of shared clonotypes between healthy human individuals. Study results and caveats: Memory subsets generally showed lower estimated richness than naive subsets.

Trimming removed 3 bases at V and 0 bases at J, with 10 bases between. Germline V gene sequence: CDR1 SGHAT, CDR2 FQDESV (reference sequence). The CDR3 sequence is 15 residues long. The receptor was isolated from a man aged 18 to 30 in good health. Some clones in this sample may be carry-over from other donors' samples. The chain uses TRBV11-1 and TRBJ2-3; D is possibly TRBD1 (6 bases). The sample taken for sequencing was memory CD4+ T cells from PBMCs. Subset: CD45RA-negative fraction. CDR3 nucleotides: TGTGCCAGCAGCTTGGACAGAGAAAGCACAGATACGCAGTATTTT. Translating it yields CASSLDRESTDTQYF.